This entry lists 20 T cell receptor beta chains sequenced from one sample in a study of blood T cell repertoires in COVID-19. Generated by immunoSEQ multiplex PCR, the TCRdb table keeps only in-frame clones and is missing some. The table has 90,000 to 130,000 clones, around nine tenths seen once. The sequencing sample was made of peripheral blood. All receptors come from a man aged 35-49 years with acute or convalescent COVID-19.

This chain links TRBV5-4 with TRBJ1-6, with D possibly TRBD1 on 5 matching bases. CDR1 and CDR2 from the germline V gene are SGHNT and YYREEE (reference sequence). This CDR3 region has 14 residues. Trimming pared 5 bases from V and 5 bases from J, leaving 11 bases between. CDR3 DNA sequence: TGTGCCAGCAGTGGGGCCAGGGATAATTCACCCCTCCACTTT. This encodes CASSGARDNSPLHF.

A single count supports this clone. The CDR3 sequence: CASSLAFPPDRVGYGYTF. CDR3 bases: TGTGCCAGCAGCTTAGCGTTCCCACCGGACAGGGTTGGCTATGGCTACACCTTC. The genes are TRBV7-2 and TRBJ1-2; TRBD1 matches 8 bases. The CDR3 totals 18 residues. The germline V gene encodes CDR1 SGHTA and CDR2 FQGNSA. Trimming cost V 0 bases and J 4 bases; bases outside gene matches: 13.

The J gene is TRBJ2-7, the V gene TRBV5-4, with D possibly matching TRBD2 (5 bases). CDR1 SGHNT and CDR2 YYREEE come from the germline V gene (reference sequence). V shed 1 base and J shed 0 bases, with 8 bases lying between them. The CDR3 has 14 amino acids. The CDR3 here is CASSLLGSSYEQYF. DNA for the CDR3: TGTGCCAGCAGCTTGCTGGGGAGCTCCTACGAGCAGTACTTC.

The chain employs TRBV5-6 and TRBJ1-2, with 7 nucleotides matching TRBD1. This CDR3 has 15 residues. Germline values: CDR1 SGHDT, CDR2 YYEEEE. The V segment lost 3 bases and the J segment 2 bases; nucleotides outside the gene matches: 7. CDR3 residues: CASSSGQRENYGYTF. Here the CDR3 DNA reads TGTGCCAGCAGCTCGGGACAGAGAGAAAACTATGGCTACACCTTC. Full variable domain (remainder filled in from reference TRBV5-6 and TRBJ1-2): DAGVTQSPTHLIKTRGQQVTLRCSPKSGHDTVSWYQQALGQGPQFIFQYYEEEERQRGNFPDRFSGHQFPNYSSELNVNALLLGDSALYLCASSSGQRENYGYTFGSGTRLTVV.

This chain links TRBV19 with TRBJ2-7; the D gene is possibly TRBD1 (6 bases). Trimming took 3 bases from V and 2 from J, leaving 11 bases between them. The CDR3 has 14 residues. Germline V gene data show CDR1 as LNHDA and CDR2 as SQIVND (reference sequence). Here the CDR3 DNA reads TGTGCCAGTAGTATTACCTCAGGGGCCTACGAGCAGTACTTC. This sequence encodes CASSITSGAYEQYF.

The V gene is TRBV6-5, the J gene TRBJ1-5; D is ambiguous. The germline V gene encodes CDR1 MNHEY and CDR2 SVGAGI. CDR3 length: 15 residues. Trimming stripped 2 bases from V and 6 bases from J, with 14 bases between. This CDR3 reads CASSYDGSRSQPQHF. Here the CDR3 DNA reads TGTGCCAGCAGTTACGATGGGAGCCGGAGTCAGCCCCAGCATTTT.

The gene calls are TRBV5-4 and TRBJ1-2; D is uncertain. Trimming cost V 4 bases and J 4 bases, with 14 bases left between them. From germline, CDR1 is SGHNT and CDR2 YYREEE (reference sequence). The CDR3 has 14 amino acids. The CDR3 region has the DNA TGTGCCAGCAGCGCGGCCGGGGAATTCTATGGCTACACCTTC. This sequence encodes CASSAAGEFYGYTF.

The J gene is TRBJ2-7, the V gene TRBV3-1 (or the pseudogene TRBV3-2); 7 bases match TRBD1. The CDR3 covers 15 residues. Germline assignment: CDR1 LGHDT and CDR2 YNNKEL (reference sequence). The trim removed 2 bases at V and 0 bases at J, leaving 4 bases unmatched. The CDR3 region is CASSQYRDSSYEQYF. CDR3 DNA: TGTGCCAGCAGCCAATACCGGGACAGCTCCTACGAGCAGTACTTC.

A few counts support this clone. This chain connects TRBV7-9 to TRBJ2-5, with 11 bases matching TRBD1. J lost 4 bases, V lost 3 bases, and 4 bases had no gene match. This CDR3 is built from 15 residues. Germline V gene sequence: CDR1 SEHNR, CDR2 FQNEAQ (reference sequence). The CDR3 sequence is CASSFGQGAGETQYF. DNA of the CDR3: TGTGCCAGCAGCTTTGGACAGGGGGCTGGAGAGACCCAGTACTTC.

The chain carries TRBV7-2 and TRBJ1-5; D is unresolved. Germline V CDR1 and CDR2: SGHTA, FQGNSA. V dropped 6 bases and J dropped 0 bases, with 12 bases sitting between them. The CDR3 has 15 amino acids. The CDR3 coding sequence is TGTGCCAGCAGACTCGACGGGAGTAGCAATCAGCCCCAGCATTTT. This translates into CASRLDGSSNQPQHF.

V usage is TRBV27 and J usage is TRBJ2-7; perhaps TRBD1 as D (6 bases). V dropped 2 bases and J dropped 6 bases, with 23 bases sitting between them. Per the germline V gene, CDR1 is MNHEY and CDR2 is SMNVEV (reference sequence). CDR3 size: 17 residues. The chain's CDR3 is CASSLQGLVSGRAEQYF. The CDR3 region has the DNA TGTGCCAGCAGTTTACAGGGGTTAGTCTCCGGTAGGGCCGAGCAGTACTTC.

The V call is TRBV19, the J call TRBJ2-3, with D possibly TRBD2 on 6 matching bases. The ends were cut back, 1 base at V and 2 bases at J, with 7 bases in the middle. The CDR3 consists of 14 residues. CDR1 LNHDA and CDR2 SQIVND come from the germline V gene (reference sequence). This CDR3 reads CASSIVADTDTQYF. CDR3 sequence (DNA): TGTGCCAGTAGTATAGTAGCGGACACAGATACGCAGTATTTT.

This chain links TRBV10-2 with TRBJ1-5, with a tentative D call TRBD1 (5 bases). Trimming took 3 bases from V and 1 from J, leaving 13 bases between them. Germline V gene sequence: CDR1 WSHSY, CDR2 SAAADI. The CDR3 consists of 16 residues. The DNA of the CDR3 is TGCGCCAGCAGTGATCAGTCCCGGGGGAGCAATCAGCCCCAGCATTTT. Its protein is CASSDQSRGSNQPQHF.

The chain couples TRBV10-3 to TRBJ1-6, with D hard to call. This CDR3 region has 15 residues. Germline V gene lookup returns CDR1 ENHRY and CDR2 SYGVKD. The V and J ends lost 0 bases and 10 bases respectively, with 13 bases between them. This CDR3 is CAISESPYRESPLHF. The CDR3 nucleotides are TGTGCCATCAGTGAGTCCCCTTACAGAGAATCACCCCTCCACTTT.

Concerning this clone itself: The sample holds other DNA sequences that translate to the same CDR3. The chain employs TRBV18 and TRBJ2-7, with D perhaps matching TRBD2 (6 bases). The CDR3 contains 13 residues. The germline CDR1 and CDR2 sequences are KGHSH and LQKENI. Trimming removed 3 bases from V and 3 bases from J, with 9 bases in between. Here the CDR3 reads CASSPPAGYEQYF. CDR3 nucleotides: TGTGCCAGCTCACCCCCAGCGGGCTACGAGCAGTACTTC. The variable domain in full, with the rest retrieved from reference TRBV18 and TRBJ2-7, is NAGVMQNPRHLVRRRGQEARLRCSPMKGHSHVYWYRQLPEEGLKFMVYLQKENIIDESGMPKERFSAEFPKEGPSILRIQQVVRGDSAAYFCASSPPAGYEQYFGPGTRLTVT.

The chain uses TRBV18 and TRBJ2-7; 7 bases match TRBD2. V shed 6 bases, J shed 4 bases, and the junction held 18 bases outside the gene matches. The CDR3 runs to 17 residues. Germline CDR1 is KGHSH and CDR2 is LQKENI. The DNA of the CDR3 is TGTGCCAGCTCGAATCGCCCGGGGCTAGCGGTGATTTACGAGCAGTACTTC. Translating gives CASSNRPGLAVIYEQYF. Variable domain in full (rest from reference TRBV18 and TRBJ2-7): NAGVMQNPRHLVRRRGQEARLRCSPMKGHSHVYWYRQLPEEGLKFMVYLQKENIIDESGMPKERFSAEFPKEGPSILRIQQVVRGDSAAYFCASSNRPGLAVIYEQYFGPGTRLTVT.

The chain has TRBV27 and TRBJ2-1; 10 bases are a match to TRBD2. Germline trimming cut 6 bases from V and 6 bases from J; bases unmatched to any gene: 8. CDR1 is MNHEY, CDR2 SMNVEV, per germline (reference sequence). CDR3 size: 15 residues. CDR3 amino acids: CASRNGLAAANEQFF. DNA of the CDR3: TGTGCCAGCAGAAACGGACTAGCGGCAGCCAATGAGCAGTTCTTC.

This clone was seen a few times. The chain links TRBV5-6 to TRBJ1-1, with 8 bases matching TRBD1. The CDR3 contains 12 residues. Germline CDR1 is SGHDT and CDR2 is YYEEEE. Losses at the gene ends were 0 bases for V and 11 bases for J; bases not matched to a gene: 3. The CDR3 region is CASSLGQGIAFF. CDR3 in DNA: TGTGCCAGCAGCTTGGGACAGGGGATTGCTTTCTTT.

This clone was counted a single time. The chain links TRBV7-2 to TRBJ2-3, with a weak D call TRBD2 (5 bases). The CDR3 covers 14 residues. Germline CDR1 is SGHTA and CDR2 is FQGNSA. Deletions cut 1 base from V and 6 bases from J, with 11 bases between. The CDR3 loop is CASSLGLAGDTQYF. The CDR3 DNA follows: TGTGCCAGCAGCTTAGGGCTAGCTGGTGATACGCAGTATTTT.

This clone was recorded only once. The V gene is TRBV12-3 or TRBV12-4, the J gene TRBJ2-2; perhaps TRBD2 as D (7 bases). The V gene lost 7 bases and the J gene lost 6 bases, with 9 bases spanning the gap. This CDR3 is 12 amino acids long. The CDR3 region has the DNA TGTGCCAGCAAGGGGGGGCCCGGGGAGCTGTTTTTT. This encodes CASKGGPGELFF.